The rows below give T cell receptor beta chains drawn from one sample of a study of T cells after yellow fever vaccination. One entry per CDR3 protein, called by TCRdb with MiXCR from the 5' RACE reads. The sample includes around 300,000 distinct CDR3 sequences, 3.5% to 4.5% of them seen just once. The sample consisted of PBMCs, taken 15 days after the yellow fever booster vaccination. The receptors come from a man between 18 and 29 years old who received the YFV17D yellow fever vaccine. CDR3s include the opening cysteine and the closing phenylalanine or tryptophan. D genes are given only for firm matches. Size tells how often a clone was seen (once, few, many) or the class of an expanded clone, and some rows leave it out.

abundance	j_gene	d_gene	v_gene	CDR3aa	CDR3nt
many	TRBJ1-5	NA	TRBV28	CASSLLWQDSNQPQHF	TGTGCCAGCAGTTTACTTTGGCAGGATAGCAATCAGCCCCAGCATTTT
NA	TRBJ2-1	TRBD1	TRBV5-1	CASRIIQGLGNEQFF	TGCGCCAGCAGAATCATACAGGGGTTGGGAAATGAGCAGTTCTTC
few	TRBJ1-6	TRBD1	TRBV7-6	CASSLGTPGGDSPLHF	TGTGCCAGCAGCTTAGGGACCCCAGGGGGGGATTCACCCCTCCACTTT
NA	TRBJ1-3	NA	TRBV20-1	CSASTGGGNTIYF	TGCAGTGCTAGTACGGGGGGCGGAAACACCATATATTTT
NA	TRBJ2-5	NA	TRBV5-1	CASKWAPEETQYF	TGCGCCAGCAAGTGGGCCCCAGAAGAGACCCAGTACTTC
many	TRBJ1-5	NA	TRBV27	CASSLLGTNQPQHF	TGTGCCAGCAGTTTACTCGGGACCAACCAGCCCCAGCATTTT
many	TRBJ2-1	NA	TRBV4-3	CASSRDTGTQFF	TGCGCCAGCAGCCGAGATACAGGGACGCAGTTCTTC
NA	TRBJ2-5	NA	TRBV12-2	CASRFIGEETQYF	TGTGCAAGTCGCTTCATAGGAGAAGAGACCCAGTACTTC
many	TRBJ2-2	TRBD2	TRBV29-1	CSTQGGGNTGELFF	TGCAGCACCCAGGGCGGGGGGAACACCGGGGAGCTGTTTTTT
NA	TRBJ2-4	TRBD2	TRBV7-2	CASSSFGLAGALAKNIQYF	TGTGCCAGCAGCTCTTTTGGACTAGCGGGGGCCCTAGCCAAAAACATTCAGTACTTC
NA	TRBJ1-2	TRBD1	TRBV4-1	CASSQDGTGNYGYTF	TGCGCCAGCAGCCAAGATGGGACAGGGAACTATGGCTACACCTTC
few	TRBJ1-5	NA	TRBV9	CASSASQGNDQPQHF	TGTGCCAGCAGCGCTTCCCAGGGAAACGATCAGCCCCAGCATTTT
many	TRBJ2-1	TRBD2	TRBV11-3	CASSLGTSGGANEQFF	TGTGCCAGCAGCTTAGGGACTAGCGGGGGGGCCAATGAGCAGTTCTTC
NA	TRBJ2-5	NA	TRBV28	CASSLGSPLDF	TGTGCCAGCAGTTTAGGGAGCCCTTTGGACTTC
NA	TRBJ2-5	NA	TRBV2	CASSEFQTQYF	TGTGCCAGCAGTGAGTTCCAGACCCAGTACTTC
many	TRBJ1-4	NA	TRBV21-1	CASSNHGSIGGEKLFF	TGTGCCAGCAGCAACCATGGTAGCATCGGAGGTGAAAAACTGTTTTTT
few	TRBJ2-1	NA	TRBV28	CASRLGGPPNNEQFF	TGTGCCAGCCGCTTGGGGGGGCCCCCTAACAATGAGCAGTTCTTC
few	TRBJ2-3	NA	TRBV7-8	CASSEIGGPNSGDTQYF	TGTGCCAGCAGCGAAATCGGGGGGCCTAATAGTGGAGATACGCAGTATTTT
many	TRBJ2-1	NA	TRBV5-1	CASSLASERDEQFF	TGCGCCAGCAGCTTGGCGTCAGAAAGGGATGAGCAGTTCTTC
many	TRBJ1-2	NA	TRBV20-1	CSASRGGYTF	TGCAGTGCGAGCAGGGGTGGCTACACCTTC
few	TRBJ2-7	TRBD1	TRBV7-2	CASSLAGQGAFYEQYF	TGTGCCAGCAGCTTAGCGGGACAGGGGGCATTCTACGAGCAGTACTTC
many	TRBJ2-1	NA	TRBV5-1	CASSPYGGNEQFF	TGCGCCAGCAGTCCCTACGGGGGAAATGAGCAGTTCTTC
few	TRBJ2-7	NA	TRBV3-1	CASSQGGSTIYEQYF	TGTGCCAGCAGCCAGGGGGGCAGCACCATCTACGAGCAGTACTTC
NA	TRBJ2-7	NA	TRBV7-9	CASSPRDKENEQYF	TGTGCCAGCAGCCCCCGGGACAAGGAGAACGAGCAGTACTTC
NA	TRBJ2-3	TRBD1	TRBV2	CASRMDRAPTDTQYF	TGTGCCAGCAGGATGGACAGGGCGCCAACAGATACGCAGTATTTT
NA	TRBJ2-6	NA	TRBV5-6	CASSPSTGANVLTF	TGTGCCAGCAGCCCCTCCACTGGGGCCAACGTCCTGACTTTC
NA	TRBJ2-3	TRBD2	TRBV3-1	CASSLRGAGGTTDTQYF	TGTGCCAGCAGCCTTCGGGGGGCGGGGGGAACCACAGATACGCAGTATTTT
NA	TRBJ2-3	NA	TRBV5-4	CASSLYGGGAGDTQYF	TGTGCCAGCAGCTTGTACGGTGGGGGGGCTGGAGATACGCAGTATTTT
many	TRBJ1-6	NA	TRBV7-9	CASEEAGSLNSPLHF	TGTGCCAGCGAAGAGGCGGGGTCCTTAAATTCACCCCTCCACTTT
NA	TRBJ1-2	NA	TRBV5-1	CASSLRGGDYGYTF	TGCGCCAGCAGCTTGCGAGGGGGGGACTATGGCTACACCTTC
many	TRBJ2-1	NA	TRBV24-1	CATSAPGRSRGNEQFF	TGTGCCACCAGTGCCCCCGGGCGGTCCCGGGGAAATGAGCAGTTCTTC
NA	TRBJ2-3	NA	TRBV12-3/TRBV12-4	CASSSRRSGGDTQYF	TGTGCCAGCAGTTCAAGGAGGAGTGGAGGAGATACGCAGTATTTT
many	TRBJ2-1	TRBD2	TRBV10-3	CAINPSGGVYEQFF	TGTGCCATCAATCCTAGCGGGGGGGTCTATGAGCAGTTCTTC
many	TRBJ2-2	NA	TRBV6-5	CASSTQTGNTGELFF	TGTGCCAGCAGTACTCAGACAGGGAACACCGGGGAGCTGTTTTTT
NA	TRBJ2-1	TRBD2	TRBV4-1	CASSQLAATSYNEQFF	TGCGCCAGCAGCCAACTAGCGGCGACCTCCTACAATGAGCAGTTCTTC
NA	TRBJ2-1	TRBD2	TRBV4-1	CASSQEPSGGMSREQFF	TGCGCCAGCAGCCAAGAACCGAGCGGGGGGATGTCACGTGAGCAGTTCTTC
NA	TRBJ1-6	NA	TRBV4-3	CASSHLRQNSPLHF	TGCGCCAGCAGCCACCTCAGACAGAATTCACCCCTCCACTTT
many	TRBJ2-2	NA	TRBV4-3	CASSPGASGDTGELFF	TGCGCCAGCAGCCCTGGTGCATCGGGGGACACCGGGGAGCTGTTTTTT
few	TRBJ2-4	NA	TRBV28	CASSPGSLFGGIEYIQYF	TGTGCCAGCAGCCCTGGGTCCCTCTTTGGGGGAATAGAATACATTCAGTACTTC
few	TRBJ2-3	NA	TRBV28	CASSTPIPVMTDTQYF	TGTGCCAGCAGTACCCCGATTCCCGTAATGACAGATACGCAGTATTTT
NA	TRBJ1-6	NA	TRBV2	CASSAEQGISPLHF	TGTGCCAGCAGTGCAGAGCAGGGGATTTCACCCCTCCACTTT
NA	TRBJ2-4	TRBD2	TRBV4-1	CASSQGGGLIIAKNIQYF	TGCGCCAGCAGCCAAGGGGGGGGACTCATCATAGCCAAAAACATTCAGTACTTC
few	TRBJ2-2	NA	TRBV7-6	CASSLLSGDSTGELFF	TGTGCCAGCAGCTTACTGTCGGGGGACAGCACCGGGGAGCTGTTTTTT
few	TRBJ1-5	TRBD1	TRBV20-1	CSAGTGANQPQHF	TGCAGTGCTGGGACAGGGGCAAATCAGCCCCAGCATTTT
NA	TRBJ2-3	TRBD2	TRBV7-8	CASSLGFGGYTDTQYF	TGTGCCAGCAGCTTAGGATTCGGGGGGTACACAGATACGCAGTATTTT
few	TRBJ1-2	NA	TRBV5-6	CASSPPGRADYGYTF	TGTGCCAGCAGTCCCCCGGGAAGGGCCGACTATGGCTACACCTTC